The 26 T cell receptor beta chains listed next were all sequenced from one sample in a study of graft-versus-host responses after intestinal transplantation. Clones were sequenced by immunoSEQ multiplex PCR, and TCRdb holds only the in-frame ones, with some missing. The data contain 43,000 or so clones, around 96% of them seen just once; the ten biggest clones take up 1.5% to 2%. Sequencing was performed on PBMCs, taken 330 to 350 days after intestinal transplant. The receptors here all came from a human patient who received an intestinal transplant, so some T cells may come from the graft donor.

The chain joins TRBV7-2 to TRBJ1-6, with a possible D match to TRBD1 (5 bases). Germline V gene sequence: CDR1 SGHTA, CDR2 FQGNSA. Trimming left V 3 bases short and J 9 bases short, with 12 bases between. The CDR3 runs to 14 residues. In nucleotides, the CDR3 is TGTGCCAGCAGCTTGGGGGGGGTTGGTTCACCCCTCCACTTT. Translation: CASSLGGVGSPLHF.

This chain links TRBV7-9 with TRBJ1-1, with 8 bases that match TRBD1. In germline, CDR1 is SEHNR, CDR2 FQNEAQ (reference sequence). With 5 bases clipped from V and 0 bases from J, the junction kept 8 bases outside the gene matches. The CDR3 totals 16 residues. The CDR3 coding sequence is TGTGCCAGCAGCGACCGGACAGGGCCCTTGAACACTGAAGCTTTCTTT. Protein product: CASSDRTGPLNTEAFF. Using reference TRBV7-9 and TRBJ1-1 for the parts outside the CDR3, the full variable domain is DTGVSQNPRHKITKRGQNVTFRCDPISEHNRLYWYRQTLGQGPEFLTYFQNEAQLEKSRLLSDRFSAERPKGSFSTLEIQRTEQGDSAMYLCASSDRTGPLNTEAFFGQGTRLTVV.

V usage is TRBV7-3 and J usage is TRBJ2-1, with 13 bases that match TRBD2. This CDR3 is built from 15 residues. Per the germline V gene, CDR1 is SGHTA and CDR2 is FQGTGA. V shed 5 bases, J shed 9 bases, and the junction held 7 bases outside the gene matches. CDR3 sequence (DNA): TGTGCCAGCAGCACCGGACTAGCGGGGGACAGTGAGCAGTTCTTC. This translates into CASSTGLAGDSEQFF.

The chain is built from TRBV2 and TRBJ1-1, with 7 bases lining up with TRBD1. With V trimmed by 8 bases and J by 8 bases, 17 bases remained unmatched. In germline, CDR1 is SNHLY, CDR2 FYNNEI. This CDR3 spans 15 amino acids. The CDR3 region is CASHGQEELGTEAFF. The CDR3 DNA follows: TGTGCCAGCCACGGACAGGAAGAGTTGGGAACGGAAGCTTTCTTT.

This chain links TRBV19 with TRBJ2-2; tentatively, D is TRBD1 (6 bases). The CDR3 consists of 15 residues. The V end lost 6 bases, the J end lost 4 bases, and 15 bases lay between the germline ends. CDR1 and CDR2 (germline): LNHDA, SQIVND (reference sequence). The CDR3 region has the DNA TGTGCCAGTAGAATCGGTCAGGGGTTCACCGGGGAGCTGTTTTTT. It yields the protein CASRIGQGFTGELFF.

The chain recombines TRBV7-9 with TRBJ2-2, with 10 nucleotides matching TRBD2. Germline V gene lookup returns CDR1 SEHNR and CDR2 FQNEAQ (reference sequence). This CDR3 has 17 residues. V lost 11 bases and J lost 6; bases outside the gene matches: 18. The DNA for the CDR3 is TGTGCCTCGACCCTAGGGGTCCAGCGGGAGGGGTCCGGGGAGCTGTTTTTT. It encodes CASTLGVQREGSGELFF.

Details on this clone: At one end, the junction sequence differs from germline, possibly due to a read error. The chain joins TRBV7-7 to TRBJ2-7; the D gene could be TRBD1 or TRBD2 (6 bases each). This CDR3 is 17 amino acids long. Germline CDR1 is SSHAT and CDR2 is FNYEAQ (reference sequence). The DNA of the CDR3 is TGTGCCAGCAGCATAGCGGCGCAGGGGCGCTCTCCCTACGAGCAGTACTTC. This codes for CASSIAAQGRSPYEQYF.

The J gene is TRBJ1-6, the V gene TRBV19, with 10 bases identical to TRBD1. Germline V lookup: CDR1 LNHDA, CDR2 SQIVND (reference sequence). The CDR3 is made up of 16 amino acids. The V segment lost 1 base and the J segment 10 bases; nucleotides outside the gene matches: 7. CDR3 sequence reads: CASSIGADRGRSPLHF. CDR3 DNA sequence: TGTGCCAGTAGTATAGGGGCTGACAGGGGGCGGTCACCCCTCCACTTT.

This clone occurred once. The gene calls are TRBV27 and TRBJ2-7, with 10 bases identical to TRBD1. The CDR3 spans 15 residues. Germline V CDR1 and CDR2: MNHEY, SMNVEV (reference sequence). V lost 7 bases, J lost 3 bases, and 9 bases stayed unmatched. This CDR3 reads CASKNPGQGIYEQYF. Here the CDR3 DNA reads TGTGCCAGCAAGAACCCGGGACAGGGGATCTACGAGCAGTACTTC.

This chain uses TRBV4-2 with TRBJ1-2; 7 bases fit TRBD1. Per the germline V gene, CDR1 is LGHNA and CDR2 is YNFKEQ. The length of the CDR3 is 14 residues. After removal of 6 bases from V and 1 base from J, the junction contained 5 bases not matched to a gene. Written as DNA, the CDR3 is TGTGCCAGCAGTTTTCGACAGGGTAACTATGGCTACACCTTC. Encoded protein: CASSFRQGNYGYTF.

The V gene is TRBV7-9, the J gene TRBJ2-1; TRBD2 agrees at 8 bases. The CDR3 covers 15 residues. V trimming: 5 bases; J trimming: 4 bases; junction bases outside the gene matches: 7. Germline loops: CDR1 SEHNR, CDR2 FQNEAQ (reference sequence). DNA for the CDR3: TGTGCCAGCAGCGCCTCCGGGACTAGTTACAATGAGCAGTTCTTC. Translating it yields CASSASGTSYNEQFF.

The chain employs TRBV18 and TRBJ1-4; no clear D gene. The germline V gene encodes CDR1 KGHSH and CDR2 LQKENI. V gave up 4 bases and J gave up 4 bases, with 19 bases separating them. The length of the CDR3 is 17 residues. Here the CDR3 DNA reads TGTGCCAGCTCACAGACCGTTTCTCGGCAAGTTAATGAAAAACTGTTTTTT. Translation: CASSQTVSRQVNEKLFF.

The V and J genes are TRBV19 and TRBJ1-4; possible D gene TRBD1, 6 bases. The CDR3 spans 16 residues. Per the germline V gene, CDR1 is LNHDA and CDR2 is SQIVND (reference sequence). V was trimmed by 3 bases and J by 6 bases, leaving 17 bases between them. CDR3 sequence: CASSITTLTGHEKLFF. In DNA, the CDR3 is TGTGCCAGTAGTATCACGACCCTGACAGGACATGAAAAACTGTTTTTT.

The chain couples TRBV11-3 to TRBJ2-6; 9 bases line up with TRBD1. Germline CDR1 is SGHNT and CDR2 is YENEEA. Trimming cost V 7 bases and J 0 bases; bases outside gene matches: 13. This CDR3 spans 19 amino acids. This chain's CDR3 is CASIEDRGDRLSGANVLTF. The CDR3 nucleotides read TGTGCCAGCATCGAGGACAGGGGAGATAGACTCTCTGGGGCCAACGTCCTGACTTTC.

This clone was counted a single time. V usage is TRBV9 and J usage is TRBJ2-2; 7 bases align to TRBD1. The length of the CDR3 is 18 residues. From germline, CDR1 is SGDLS and CDR2 YYNGEE. V shed 0 bases, J shed 4 bases, and the junction held 12 bases outside the gene matches. The CDR3 DNA reads as TGTGCCAGCAGCGTAGGAGGGGGCGGGCCGTTAGGCACCGGGGAGCTGTTTTTT. It encodes CASSVGGGGPLGTGELFF.

The chain joins TRBV4-1 to TRBJ2-7; perhaps TRBD2 as D (5 bases). Trimming removed 1 base from V and 0 bases from J, with 13 bases in between. This CDR3 region has 16 residues. CDR1 MGHRA and CDR2 YSYEKL come from the germline V gene. The CDR3 DNA is TGCGCCAGCAGCCAAGGTTCAGGAGGCCTCTCCTACGAGCAGTACTTC. This sequence encodes CASSQGSGGLSYEQYF.

The chain links TRBV14 to TRBJ2-2; D is perhaps TRBD2 (7 bases). This CDR3 is built from 18 residues. V lost 4 bases, J lost 4 bases, and 22 bases lay in between. Per germline, CDR1 SGHDN and CDR2 FVKESK. The CDR3 nucleotides are TGTGCCAGCAGCCCACTTCCGGGGGGCAGGGAGAGCACCGGGGAGCTGTTTTTT. Its translation is CASSPLPGGRESTGELFF. Variable domain in full (rest from reference TRBV14 and TRBJ2-2): EAGVTQFPSHSVIEKGQTVTLRCDPISGHDNLYWYRRVMGKEIKFLLHFVKESKQDESGMPNNRFLAERTGGTYSTLKVQPAELEDSGVYFCASSPLPGGRESTGELFFGEGSRLTVL.

This chain links TRBV13 with TRBJ2-6, with D unresolved. The CDR3 contains 15 residues. V was clipped by 1 base and J by 4 bases, with 8 bases between them. Germline CDR1 is PRHDT and CDR2 is FYEKMQ (reference sequence). CDR3 DNA: TGTGCCAGCAGCTTAGTGGTGACCGGGGCCAACGTCCTGACTTTC. It encodes CASSLVVTGANVLTF.

This rearrangement joins TRBV6-5 to TRBJ2-5; 7 nucleotides agree with TRBD2. Germline assignment: CDR1 MNHEY and CDR2 SVGAGI. The V and J ends lost 6 bases and 4 bases, in that order; junction bases with no gene match: 8. There are 14 residues in the CDR3. The CDR3 region is CASRLLGGSETQYF. DNA for the CDR3: TGTGCCAGCAGACTTCTCGGGGGGTCAGAGACCCAGTACTTC.

This chain connects TRBV19 to TRBJ2-5, with a weak D call TRBD2 (5 bases). This CDR3 has 14 residues. Trimming pared 4 bases from V and 5 bases from J, leaving 14 bases between. CDR1 is LNHDA, CDR2 SQIVND, per germline (reference sequence). CDR3 DNA sequence: TGTGCCAGTAGTACTGGGGAGTCGATGGAGACCCAGTACTTC. Translated: CASSTGESMETQYF.

The chain combines TRBV11-2 with TRBJ2-1; D gene uncertain. The CDR3 spans 12 residues. CDR1 and CDR2 from the germline V gene are SGHAT and FQNNGV. V was trimmed by 7 bases and J by 8 bases, leaving 12 bases between them. The CDR3 sequence is CASNDPGDEQFF. The CDR3 nucleotides read TGTGCCAGCAACGATCCTGGAGATGAGCAGTTCTTC. The full variable domain, with the rest looked up from reference TRBV11-2 and TRBJ2-1, is EAGVAQSPRYKIIEKRQSVAFWCNPISGHATLYWYQQILGQGPKLLIQFQNNGVVDDSQLPKDRFSAERLKGVDSTLKIQPAKLEDSAVYLCASNDPGDEQFFGPGTRLTVL.

This sequence joins TRBV9 and TRBJ2-7; 8 bases are a match to TRBD2. The ends lost 0 bases at V and 1 base at J; junction bases unmatched: 3. The CDR3 is made up of 15 amino acids. Germline V gene data show CDR1 as SGDLS and CDR2 as YYNGEE. The CDR3 DNA follows: TGTGCCAGCAGCGTAGACAGCGGGGGTTCCTACGAGCAGTACTTC. Protein product: CASSVDSGGSYEQYF. Variable domain in full (rest from reference TRBV9 and TRBJ2-7): DSGVTQTPKHLITATGQRVTLRCSPRSGDLSVYWYQQSLDQGLQFLIQYYNGEERAKGNILERFSAQQFPDLHSELNLSSLELGDSALYFCASSVDSGGSYEQYFGPGTRLTVT.

The CDR3 nucleotides are TGCGCCAGCAGCTTGGACGGAGATACGCAGTATTTT. It codes for CASSLDGDTQYF. The chain joins TRBV5-1 to TRBJ2-3; D unclear. Germline V gene sequence: CDR1 SGHRS, CDR2 YFSETQ. The CDR3 spans 12 residues. The V end lost 0 bases, the J end lost 5 bases, and 4 bases lay between the germline ends.

The chain's CDR3 is CASGLGSYSNQPQHF. The CDR3, as DNA: TGTGCCAGCGGGCTCGGTTCTTATAGCAATCAGCCCCAGCATTTT. The chain employs TRBV28 and TRBJ1-5; no firm D call. The CDR3 extends over 15 amino acids. Germline CDR1 is MDHEN and CDR2 is SYDVKM. The ends were cut back, 8 bases at V and 0 bases at J, with 14 bases in the middle.

This chain joins TRBV19 and TRBJ1-5; D not certain. The CDR3 extends over 14 amino acids. Looked up from germline, CDR1 is LNHDA and CDR2 is SQIVND (reference sequence). Trimming removed 3 bases from V and 4 bases from J, with 10 bases in between. As DNA, the CDR3 is TGTGCCAGTAGTATGTTGGGCCTAAATCAGCCCCAGCATTTT. Its translation: CASSMLGLNQPQHF. Full variable domain (outside the CDR3, taken from reference TRBV19 and TRBJ1-5): DGGITQSPKYLFRKEGQNVTLSCEQNLNHDAMYWYRQDPGQGLRLIYYSQIVNDFQKGDIAEGYSVSREKKESFPLTVTSAQKNPTAFYLCASSMLGLNQPQHFGDGTRLSIL.

The chain is built from TRBV10-3 and TRBJ2-3; TRBD1 matches 7 bases. V was clipped by 5 bases and J by 3 bases; unmatched bases: 8. CDR3 length: 15 residues. Germline CDR1 is ENHRY and CDR2 is SYGVKD. This CDR3 is CAISPGLRGTDTQYF. The CDR3, as DNA: TGTGCCATCAGTCCGGGCCTCAGGGGGACAGATACGCAGTATTTT.